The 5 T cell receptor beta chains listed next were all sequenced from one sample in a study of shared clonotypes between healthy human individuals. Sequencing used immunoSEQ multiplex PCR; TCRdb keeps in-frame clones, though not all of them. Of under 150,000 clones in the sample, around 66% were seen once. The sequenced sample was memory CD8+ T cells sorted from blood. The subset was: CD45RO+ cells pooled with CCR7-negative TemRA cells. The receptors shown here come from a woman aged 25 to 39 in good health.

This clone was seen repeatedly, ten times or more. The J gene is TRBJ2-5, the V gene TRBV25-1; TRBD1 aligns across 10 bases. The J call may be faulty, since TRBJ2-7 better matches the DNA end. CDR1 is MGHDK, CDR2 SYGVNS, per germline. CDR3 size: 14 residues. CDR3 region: CASSPDRGLGEQYF. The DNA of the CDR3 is TGTGCCAGCAGTCCCGACAGGGGGCTCGGCGAGCAGTACTTC.

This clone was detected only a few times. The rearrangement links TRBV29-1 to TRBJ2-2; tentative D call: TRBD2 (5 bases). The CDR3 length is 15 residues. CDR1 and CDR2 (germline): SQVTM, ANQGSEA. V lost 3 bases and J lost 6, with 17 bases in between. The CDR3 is CSVDPSGSGAGELFF. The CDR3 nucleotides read TGCAGCGTTGACCCCAGTGGGAGTGGCGCCGGGGAGCTGTTTTTT.

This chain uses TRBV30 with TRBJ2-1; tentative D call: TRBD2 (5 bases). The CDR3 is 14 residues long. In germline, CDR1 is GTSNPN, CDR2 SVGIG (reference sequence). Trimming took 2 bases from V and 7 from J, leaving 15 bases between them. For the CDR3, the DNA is TGTGCCTGGAGTAGGTCGGGGTGGGTTAATGAGCAGTTCTTC. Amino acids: CAWSRSGWVNEQFF.

The CDR3 nucleotides are TGTGCCAGCAGTCCCATTATCGGGGAGCTGTTTTTT. Its protein is CASSPIIGELFF. This chain links TRBV27 with TRBJ2-2, with D unresolved. Trimming cost V 5 bases and J 7 bases, with 8 bases left between them. Germline CDR1 and CDR2: MNHEY and SMNVEV (reference sequence). This CDR3 contains 12 residues.

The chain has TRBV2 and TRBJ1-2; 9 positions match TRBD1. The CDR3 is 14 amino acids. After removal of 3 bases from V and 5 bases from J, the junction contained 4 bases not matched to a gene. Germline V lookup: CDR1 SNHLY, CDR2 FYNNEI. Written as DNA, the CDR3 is TGTGCCAGCAGTGATTGGGACAGGGCTTATGGCTACACCTTC. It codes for CASSDWDRAYGYTF.